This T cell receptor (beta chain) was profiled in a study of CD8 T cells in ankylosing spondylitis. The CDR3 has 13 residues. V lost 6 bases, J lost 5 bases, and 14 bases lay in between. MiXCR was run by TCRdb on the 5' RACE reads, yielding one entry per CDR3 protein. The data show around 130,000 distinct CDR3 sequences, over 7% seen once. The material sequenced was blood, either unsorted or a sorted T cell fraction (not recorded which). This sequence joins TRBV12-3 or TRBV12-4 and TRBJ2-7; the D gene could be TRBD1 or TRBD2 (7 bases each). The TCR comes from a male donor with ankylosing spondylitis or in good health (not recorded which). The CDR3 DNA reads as TGTGCCAGCAGCGCAGGGGGGGAGGACGAGCAGTACTTC. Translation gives CASSAGGEDEQYF.